Here is one T cell receptor beta chain with its context. Its antigen is unidentified. Trimming shortened V by 7 bases and J by 2 bases, and 10 bases separated the two germline ends. This CDR3 spans 13 amino acids. The germline V gene encodes CDR1 SNHLY and CDR2 FYNNEI. This entry belongs to a study of T cell responses to AZD1222 COVID-19 vaccine. Study-level points and caveats: There were repertoire samples only from the period after the peak T cell response. Spike-specific TCR breadth and depth both grew after two AZD1222 doses. Donors skewed white British and female; clonal diversity was possibly underestimated. Only a handful of AZD1222 recipients, about six in all, had baseline seropositivity.

The assay was immunoSEQ multiplex PCR, and TCRdb's table has in-frame clones only and misses some. Of around 130,000 clones in the sample, about 86% were seen once. Material: peripheral blood, obtained on day 0 of AZD1222 vaccination. V and J are TRBV2 and TRBJ2-3; D is ambiguous. The clonotype originates from an adult in good health. The DNA for the CDR3 is TGTGCCAGCATGAGGCCGAACACAGATACGCAGTATTTT. This sequence encodes CASMRPNTDTQYF.